This T cell receptor beta chain was sequenced for a study of blood T cell repertoires in COVID-19. Per the original data handling: Counts of nucleated cells, estimated from reference gene primer amplification, were obtained. This table comes from immunoSEQ multiplex PCR, and its TCRdb copy is limited to in-frame clones, with some not included. V and J calls and clone size are those listed in that table; D and trimming were worked out from the DNA. The table records over 200,000 clones, around nine tenths of them present only once. CDR3 length equals 14 residues. CDR1 and CDR2 from the germline V gene are SEHNR and FQNEAQ (reference sequence). The trim removed 5 bases at V and 8 bases at J, leaving 11 bases unmatched.

The gene calls are TRBV7-9 and TRBJ1-2, with 7 nucleotides matching TRBD1. The source of this sequence is a man in his forties who had recovered from COVID-19. Input material: peripheral blood. The CDR3, as DNA: TGTGCCAGCAGCGCCAGGGGGTTATCAGACGGCTACACCTTC. The encoded protein is CASSARGLSDGYTF.